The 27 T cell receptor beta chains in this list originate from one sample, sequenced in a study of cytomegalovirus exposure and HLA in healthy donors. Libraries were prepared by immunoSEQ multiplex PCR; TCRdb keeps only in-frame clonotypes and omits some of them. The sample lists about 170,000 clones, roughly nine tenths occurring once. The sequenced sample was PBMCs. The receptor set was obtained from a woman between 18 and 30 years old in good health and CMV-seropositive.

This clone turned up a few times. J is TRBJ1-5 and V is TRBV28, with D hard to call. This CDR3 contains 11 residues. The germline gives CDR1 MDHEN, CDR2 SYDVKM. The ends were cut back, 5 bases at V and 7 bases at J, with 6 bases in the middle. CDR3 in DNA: TGTGCCAGCAGTACTTGGCAGCCCCAGCATTTT. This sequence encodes CASSTWQPQHF.

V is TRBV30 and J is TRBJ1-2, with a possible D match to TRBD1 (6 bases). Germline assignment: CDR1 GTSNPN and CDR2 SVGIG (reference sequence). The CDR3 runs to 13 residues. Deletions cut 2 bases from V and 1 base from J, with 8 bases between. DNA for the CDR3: TGTGCCTGGAGTCGACAGGATAACTATGGCTACACCTTC. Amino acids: CAWSRQDNYGYTF. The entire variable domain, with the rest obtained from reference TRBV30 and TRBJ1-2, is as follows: SQTIHQWPATLVQPVGSPLSLECTVEGTSNPNLYWYRQAAGRGLQLLFYSVGIGQISSEVPQNLSASRPQDRQFILSSKKLLLSDSGFYLCAWSRQDNYGYTFGSGTRLTVV.

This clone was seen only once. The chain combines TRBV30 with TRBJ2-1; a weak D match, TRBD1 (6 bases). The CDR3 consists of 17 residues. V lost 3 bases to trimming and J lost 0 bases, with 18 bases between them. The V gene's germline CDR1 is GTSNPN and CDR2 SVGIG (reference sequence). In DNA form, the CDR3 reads TGTGCCTGGAGCTACACAGGGTCTCCTAGCTCCTACAATGAGCAGTTCTTC. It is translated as CAWSYTGSPSSYNEQFF.

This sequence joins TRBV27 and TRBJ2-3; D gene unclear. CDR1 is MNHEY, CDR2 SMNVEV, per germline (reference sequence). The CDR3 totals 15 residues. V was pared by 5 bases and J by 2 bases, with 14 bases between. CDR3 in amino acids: CASSHRLDTTDTQYF. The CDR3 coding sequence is TGTGCCAGCAGTCACCGCCTTGACACCACAGATACGCAGTATTTT.

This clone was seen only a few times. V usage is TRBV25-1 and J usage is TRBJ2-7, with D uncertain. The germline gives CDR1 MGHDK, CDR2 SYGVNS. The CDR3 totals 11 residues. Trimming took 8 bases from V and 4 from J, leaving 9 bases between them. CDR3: CASCALYEQYF. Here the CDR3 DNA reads TGTGCCAGCTGTGCATTGTACGAGCAGTACTTC.

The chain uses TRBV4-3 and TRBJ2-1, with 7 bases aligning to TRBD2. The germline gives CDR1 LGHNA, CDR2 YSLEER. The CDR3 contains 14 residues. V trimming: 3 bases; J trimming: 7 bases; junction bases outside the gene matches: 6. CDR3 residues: CASSHSGAGNEQFF. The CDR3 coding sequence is TGCGCCAGCAGCCACAGCGGGGCCGGGAATGAGCAGTTCTTC.

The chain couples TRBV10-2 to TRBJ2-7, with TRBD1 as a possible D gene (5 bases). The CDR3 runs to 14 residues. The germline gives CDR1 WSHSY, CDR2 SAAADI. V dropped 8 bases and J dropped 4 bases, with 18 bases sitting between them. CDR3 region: CASRLGQGIYEQYF. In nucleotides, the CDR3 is TGCGCCAGCCGTTTGGGCCAGGGAATATACGAGCAGTACTTC.

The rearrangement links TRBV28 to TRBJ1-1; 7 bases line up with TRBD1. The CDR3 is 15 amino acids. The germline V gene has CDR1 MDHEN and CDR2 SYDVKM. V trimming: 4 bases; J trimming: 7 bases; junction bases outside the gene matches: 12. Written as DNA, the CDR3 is TGTGCCAGCAGTTCACCAGGGGGATCCCCAAATGAAGCTTTCTTT. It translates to CASSSPGGSPNEAFF. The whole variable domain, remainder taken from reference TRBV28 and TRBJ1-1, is DVKVTQSSRYLVKRTGEKVFLECVQDMDHENMFWYRQDPGLGLRLIYFSYDVKMKEKGDIPEGYSVSREKKERFSLILESASTNQTSMYLCASSSPGGSPNEAFFGQGTRLTVV.

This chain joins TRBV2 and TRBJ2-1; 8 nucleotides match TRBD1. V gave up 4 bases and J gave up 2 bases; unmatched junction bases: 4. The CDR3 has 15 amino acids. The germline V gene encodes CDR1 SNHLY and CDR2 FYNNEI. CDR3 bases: TGTGCCAGCAGTGCGGGCAGGGGGCCCTACAATGAGCAGTTCTTC. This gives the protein CASSAGRGPYNEQFF.

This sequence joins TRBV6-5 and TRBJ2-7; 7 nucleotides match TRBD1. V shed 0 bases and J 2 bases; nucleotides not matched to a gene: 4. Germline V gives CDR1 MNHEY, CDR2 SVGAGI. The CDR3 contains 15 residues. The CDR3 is CASSYSTGAPYEQYF. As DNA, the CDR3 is TGTGCCAGCAGTTACTCCACAGGGGCCCCCTACGAGCAGTACTTC.

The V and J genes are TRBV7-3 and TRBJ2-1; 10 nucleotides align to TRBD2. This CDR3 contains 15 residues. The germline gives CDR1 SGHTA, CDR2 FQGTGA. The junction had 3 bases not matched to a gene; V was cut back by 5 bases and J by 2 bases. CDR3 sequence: CASSMGTSAYNEQFF. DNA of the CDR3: TGTGCCAGCAGCATGGGGACTAGCGCCTACAATGAGCAGTTCTTC.

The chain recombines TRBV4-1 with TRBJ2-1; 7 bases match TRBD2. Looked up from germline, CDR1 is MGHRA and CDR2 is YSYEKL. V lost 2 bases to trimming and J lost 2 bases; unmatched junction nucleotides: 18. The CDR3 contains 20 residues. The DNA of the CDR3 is TGCGCCAGCAGCCAAAGTCCCGCTTCTAGCGGTACCTCCCCCTACAATGAGCAGTTCTTC. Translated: CASSQSPASSGTSPYNEQFF.

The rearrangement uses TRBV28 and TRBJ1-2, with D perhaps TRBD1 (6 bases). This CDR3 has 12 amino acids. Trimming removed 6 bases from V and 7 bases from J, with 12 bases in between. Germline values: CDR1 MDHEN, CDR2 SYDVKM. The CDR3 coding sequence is TGTGCCAGCAGGTCCGGGACAATTGGCTACACCTTC. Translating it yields CASRSGTIGYTF.

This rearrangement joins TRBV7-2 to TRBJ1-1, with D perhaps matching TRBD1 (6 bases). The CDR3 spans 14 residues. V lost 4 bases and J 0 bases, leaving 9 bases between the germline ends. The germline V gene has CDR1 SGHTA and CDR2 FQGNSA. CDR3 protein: CASSSQGMNTEAFF. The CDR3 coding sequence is TGTGCCAGCAGCTCCCAGGGGATGAACACTGAAGCTTTCTTT.

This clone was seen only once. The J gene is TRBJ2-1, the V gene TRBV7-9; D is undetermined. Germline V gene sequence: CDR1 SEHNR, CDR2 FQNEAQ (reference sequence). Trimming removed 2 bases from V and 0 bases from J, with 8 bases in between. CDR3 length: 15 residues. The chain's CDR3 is CASSLYVSSYNEQFF. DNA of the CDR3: TGTGCCAGCAGCTTATACGTCAGCTCCTACAATGAGCAGTTCTTC. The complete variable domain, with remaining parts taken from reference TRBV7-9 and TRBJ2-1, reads DTGVSQNPRHKITKRGQNVTFRCDPISEHNRLYWYRQTLGQGPEFLTYFQNEAQLEKSRLLSDRFSAERPKGSFSTLEIQRTEQGDSAMYLCASSLYVSSYNEQFFGPGTRLTVL.

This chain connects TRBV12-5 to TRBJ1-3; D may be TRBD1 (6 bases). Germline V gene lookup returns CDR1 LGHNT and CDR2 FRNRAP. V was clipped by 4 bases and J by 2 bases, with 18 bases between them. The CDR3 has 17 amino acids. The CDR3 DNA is TGTGCTAGTGGTTGTGGACAGTGCTACCGTACTGGAAACACCATATATTTT. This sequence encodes CASGCGQCYRTGNTIYF. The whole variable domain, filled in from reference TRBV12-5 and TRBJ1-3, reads DARVTQTPRHKVTEMGQEVTMRCQPILGHNTVFWYRQTMMQGLELLAYFRNRAPLDDSGMPKDRFSAEMPDATLATLKIQPSEPRDSAVYFCASGCGQCYRTGNTIYFGEGSWLTVV.

The CDR3 region has the DNA TGTGCCAGCAGCCCTACAGGGCGGGAGACCCAGTACTTC. Translating it yields CASSPTGRETQYF. The chain combines TRBV11-3 with TRBJ2-5; the D gene is possibly TRBD1 (6 bases). The CDR3 consists of 13 residues. V dropped 5 bases and J dropped 5 bases, with 12 bases sitting between them. Germline CDR1 SGHNT, CDR2 YENEEA.

For the CDR3, the DNA is TGTGCCAGCAGCCCAGGTGGGCTAGCGAGTTCCTACGAGCAGTACTTC. Amino acids: CASSPGGLASSYEQYF. The chain has TRBV5-6 and TRBJ2-7, with a weak D call TRBD2 (6 bases). CDR3 length: 16 residues. Per the germline V gene, CDR1 is SGHDT and CDR2 is YYEEEE. Trimming took 4 bases from V and 1 from J, leaving 18 bases between them.

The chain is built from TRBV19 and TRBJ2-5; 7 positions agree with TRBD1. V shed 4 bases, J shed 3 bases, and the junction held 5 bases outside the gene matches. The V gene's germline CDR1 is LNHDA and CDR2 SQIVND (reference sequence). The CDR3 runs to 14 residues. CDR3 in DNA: TGTGCCAGTAGTACTTGGGACAGCAAAGAGACCCAGTACTTC. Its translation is CASSTWDSKETQYF.

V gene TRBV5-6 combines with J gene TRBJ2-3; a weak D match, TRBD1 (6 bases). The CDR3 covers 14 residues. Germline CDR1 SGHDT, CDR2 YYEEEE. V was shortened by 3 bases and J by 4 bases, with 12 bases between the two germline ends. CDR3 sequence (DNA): TGTGCCAGCAGCTCTACAGGGAGCGCAGATACGCAGTATTTT. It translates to CASSSTGSADTQYF.

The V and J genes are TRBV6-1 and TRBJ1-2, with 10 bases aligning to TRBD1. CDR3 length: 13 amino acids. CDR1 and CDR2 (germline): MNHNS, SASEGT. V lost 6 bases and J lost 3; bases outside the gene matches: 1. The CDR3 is CASRDRGDYGYTF. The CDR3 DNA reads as TGTGCCAGCAGGGACAGGGGGGACTATGGCTACACCTTC.

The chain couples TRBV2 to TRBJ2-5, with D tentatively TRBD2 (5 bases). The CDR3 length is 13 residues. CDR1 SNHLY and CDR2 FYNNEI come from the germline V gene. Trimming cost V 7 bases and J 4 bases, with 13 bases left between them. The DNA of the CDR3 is TGTGCCAGCATGAAGCTAGAGGGAGAGACCCAGTACTTC. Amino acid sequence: CASMKLEGETQYF.

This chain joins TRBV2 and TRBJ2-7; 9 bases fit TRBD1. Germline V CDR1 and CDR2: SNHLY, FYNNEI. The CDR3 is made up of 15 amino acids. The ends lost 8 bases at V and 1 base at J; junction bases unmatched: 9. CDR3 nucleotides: TGTGCCAGCGGACAGGGGACAGTTAGGTCCTACGAGCAGTACTTC. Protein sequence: CASGQGTVRSYEQYF.

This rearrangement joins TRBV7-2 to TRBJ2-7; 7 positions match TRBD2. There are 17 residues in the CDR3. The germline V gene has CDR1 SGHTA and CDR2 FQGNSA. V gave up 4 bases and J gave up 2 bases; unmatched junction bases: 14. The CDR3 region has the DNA TGTGCCAGCAGCTCCCTCCGTTCGGCGGGGGTCACCTACGAGCAGTACTTC. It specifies CASSSLRSAGVTYEQYF.

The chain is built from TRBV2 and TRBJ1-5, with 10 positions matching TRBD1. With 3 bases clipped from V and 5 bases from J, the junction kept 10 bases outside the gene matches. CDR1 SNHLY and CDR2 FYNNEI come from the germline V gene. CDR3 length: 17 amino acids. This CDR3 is CASSDPDRGRGDQPQHF. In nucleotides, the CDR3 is TGTGCCAGCAGTGATCCGGACAGGGGGAGGGGGGATCAGCCCCAGCATTTT.

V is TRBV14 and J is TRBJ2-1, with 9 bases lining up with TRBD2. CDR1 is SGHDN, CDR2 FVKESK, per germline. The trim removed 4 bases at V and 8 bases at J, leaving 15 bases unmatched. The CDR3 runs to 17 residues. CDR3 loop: CASSPRPSGIWRYEQFF. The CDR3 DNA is TGTGCCAGCAGCCCGAGGCCTAGCGGGATTTGGCGCTATGAGCAGTTCTTC.

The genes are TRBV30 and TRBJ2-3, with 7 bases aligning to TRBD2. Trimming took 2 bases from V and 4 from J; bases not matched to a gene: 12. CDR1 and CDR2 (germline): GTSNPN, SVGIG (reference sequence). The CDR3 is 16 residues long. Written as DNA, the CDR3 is TGTGCCTGGAGTATTAATCCTAGCGGAGGGGCAGATACGCAGTATTTT. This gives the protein CAWSINPSGGADTQYF.